These 26 T cell receptor beta chains were sequenced from one sample in a study of T cells in Graves' hyperthyroidism and ophthalmopathy (dated by TCRdb to between 2018 and 2021). To prepare the library, multiplex PCR was applied. Sequenced on an Illumina HiSeq 2000. The TCR beta CDR3 regions were amplified from RNA transcripts. The TCR CDR3 was subjected to a first round of RT-PCR using the HTBI primer set and the Qiagen OneStep RT-PCR kit. TCRdb redid the processing of the public reads, applying fastp at Q25 and MiXCR, and retained in-frame beta chains. Here each entry gathers all rows of one CDR3 protein and keeps the most common genes and DNA. This sample comprises roughly 500,000 distinct CDR3 sequences, around 46% of them detected only once. 15% to 20% of the sample belongs to the ten largest clones. Sequencing was done on a sample of peripheral blood or thyroid tissue (not recorded which). The receptors were gathered from an adult woman with Graves' disease, either hyperthyroidism or ophthalmopathy (not recorded which).

This clonotype was seen repeatedly, ten times or more. This chain uses TRBV5-1 with TRBJ1-1; no firm D call. The CDR3 is made up of 13 amino acids. Per the germline V gene, CDR1 is SGHRS and CDR2 is YFSETQ. V was trimmed by 4 bases and J by 4 bases, leaving 11 bases between them. CDR3 loop: CASSREGITEAFF. CDR3 coding DNA: TGCGCCAGCAGCCGGGAAGGGATCACTGAAGCTTTCTTT.

For this clonotype: This CDR3 fails to terminate in the conserved phenylalanine or tryptophan, so it likely reflects a read error. The DNA is left out, because the CDR3 cannot be placed on it with certainty; the CDR3 is given as TCRdb lists it. The chain employs TRBV10-3 and TRBJ1-4; the listed D gene, TRBD1, was not tested against the DNA. Both ends counted, the CDR3 spans 9 residues. Germline CDR1 ENHRY, CDR2 SYGVKD. The chain's CDR3 is CAISEQGFL.

The chain combines TRBV3-1 with TRBJ1-1; TRBD1 matches 9 bases. V was pared by 1 base and J by 4 bases, with 13 bases of the junction left unmatched. Looked up from germline, CDR1 is LGHDT and CDR2 is YNNKEL (reference sequence). There are 18 residues in the CDR3. The CDR3 is CASSQGPSQGAVGTEAFF. CDR3 in DNA: TGTGCCAGCAGCCAAGGCCCCTCACAGGGGGCCGTCGGCACTGAAGCTTTCTTT.

The chain combines TRBV11-1 with TRBJ1-5, with D perhaps matching TRBD1 (5 bases). This CDR3 is 16 amino acids long. The germline CDR1 and CDR2 sequences are SGHAT and FQDESV (reference sequence). V lost 4 bases and J 0 bases, leaving 13 bases between the germline ends. DNA of the CDR3: TGTGCCAGCAGCTCTAGCCGGGGCGGTAGCAATCAGCCCCAGCATTTT. Its protein product is CASSSSRGGSNQPQHF.

The chain has TRBV9 and TRBJ1-1; D unclear. This CDR3 region has 13 residues. Germline V gene data show CDR1 as SGDLS and CDR2 as YYNGEE. V shed 2 bases and J shed 7 bases, with 12 bases lying between them. CDR3 in amino acids: CASSVSGRNEAFF. In DNA form, the CDR3 reads TGTGCCAGCAGCGTTTCAGGTCGTAATGAAGCTTTCTTT.

The gene calls are TRBV27 and TRBJ1-2, with TRBD1 matching over 9 bases. The germline V gene has CDR1 MNHEY and CDR2 SMNVEV (reference sequence). CDR3 length equals 15 residues. V lost 3 bases and J lost 6; bases outside the gene matches: 8. The CDR3 here is CASSFETGGIHGYTF. The CDR3 DNA reads as TGTGCCAGCAGTTTCGAGACAGGGGGGATCCATGGCTACACCTTC.

In its sample, this clonotype was seen a few times. The chain is built from TRBV3-1 and TRBJ2-7, with TRBD1 identical over 9 bases. V shed 3 bases, J shed 2 bases, and the junction held 8 bases outside the gene matches. Germline V lookup: CDR1 LGHDT, CDR2 YNNKEL (reference sequence). This CDR3 contains 16 residues. This CDR3 is CASSHPRDRVTYEQYF. Written as DNA, the CDR3 is TGTGCCAGCAGCCACCCCAGGGACAGGGTAACCTACGAGCAGTACTTC.

This rearrangement joins TRBV7-2 to TRBJ2-7; no reliable D call. Germline-derived CDR1 and CDR2 are SGHTA and FQGNSA. Between the trimmed V and J ends, which lost 2 bases and 3 bases, there was a span of 17 bases. The CDR3 runs 16 residues. This chain's CDR3 is CASSLLGEGINYEQYF. The CDR3 DNA sequence: TGTGCCAGCAGCTTACTCGGCGAAGGGATCAACTACGAGCAGTACTTC.

The V and J genes are TRBV5-1 and TRBJ1-1; D is unresolved. CDR1 SGHRS and CDR2 YFSETQ come from the germline V gene. The CDR3 spans 12 residues. Trimming shortened V by 8 bases and J by 5 bases, and 13 bases separated the two germline ends. As DNA, the CDR3 is TGCGCCAGTTCCGACTCCAAAACTGAAGCTTTCTTT. Its translation is CASSDSKTEAFF.

Ten or more counts support this clonotype. V gene TRBV5-4 combines with J gene TRBJ2-7; 9 bases match TRBD1. Germline CDR1 is SGHNT and CDR2 is YYREEE (reference sequence). V was clipped by 5 bases and J by 5 bases; unmatched bases: 5. The CDR3 has 13 amino acids. CDR3 amino acids: CASRGQGLHEQYF. As DNA, the CDR3 is TGTGCCAGCAGAGGACAGGGGCTCCACGAGCAGTACTTC.

The rearrangement joins TRBV29-1 to TRBJ1-2, with a possible D match to TRBD1 (5 bases). The CDR3 is 11 residues long. V lost 4 bases and J 5 bases, leaving 8 bases between the germline ends. CDR1 and CDR2 from the germline V gene are SQVTM and ANQGSEA. CDR3 coding DNA: TGCAGCGTTGGACAGAGATATGGCTACACCTTC. Encoded protein: CSVGQRYGYTF.

Comments on this clonotype: The junction departs from germline at one end; a sequencing error may be responsible. The genes are TRBV7-2 and TRBJ2-7, with unresolved D. Germline V gives CDR1 SGHTA, CDR2 FQGNSA. This CDR3 comprises 12 residues. Here the CDR3 DNA reads TGTGCCGGCAGCTTTGACGGCTACGAGCAGTACTTC. Translation: CAGSFDGYEQYF. Drawing the rest from reference TRBV7-2 and TRBJ2-7, the complete variable domain is GAGVSQSPSNKVTEKGKDVELRCDPISGHTALYWYRQSLGQGLEFLIYFQGNSAPDKSGLPSDRFSAERTGGSVSTLTIQRTQQEDSAVYLCAGSFDGYEQYFGPGTRLTVT.

V and J are TRBV7-2 and TRBJ2-5; TRBD1 aligns across 10 bases. The V segment lost 4 bases and the J segment 9 bases; nucleotides outside the gene matches: 14. The CDR3 is made up of 16 amino acids. Germline assignment: CDR1 SGHTA and CDR2 FQGNSA. The CDR3 sequence is CASSYERQGALGAQYF. CDR3 in DNA: TGTGCCAGCAGCTACGAACGACAGGGGGCTTTGGGGGCCCAGTACTTC.

Worth noting for this clonotype: A read error may be the cause here, since a much bigger clone is one base away. The V and J genes are TRBV20-1 and TRBJ2-5; TRBD2 agrees at 10 bases. The V gene end was trimmed by 2 bases and the J gene end by 8 bases; junction bases not matched to a gene: 8. The length of the CDR3 is 14 residues. Looked up from germline, CDR1 is DFQATT and CDR2 is SNEGSKA (reference sequence). CDR3 sequence reads: CSARLAGVRDTQYF. CDR3 nucleotide sequence: TGCAGTGCTAGACTAGCGGGAGTGCGAGATACCCAGTACTTC.

This chain links TRBV11-2 with TRBJ2-5; the D gene is possibly TRBD1 (5 bases). Per the germline V gene, CDR1 is SGHAT and CDR2 is FQNNGV. The length of the CDR3 is 13 residues. The germline V and J ends were trimmed by 2 bases and 7 bases, with 11 bases remaining between them. CDR3 sequence: CASSLSQGGTQYF. DNA of the CDR3: TGTGCCAGCAGCTTAAGCCAGGGCGGGACCCAGTACTTC.

This clonotype was found once. The chain is built from TRBV5-1 and TRBJ1-2, with D unclear. Trimming took 0 bases from V and 4 from J, leaving 7 bases between them. The CDR3 runs to 13 residues. CDR1 and CDR2 (germline): SGHRS, YFSETQ. The CDR3 DNA reads TGCGCCAGCAGCTTGGAGGGATTCTATGGCTACACCTTC. As protein: CASSLEGFYGYTF.

This clonotype was picked up many times. CDR3 residues: CASKFTEAFF. In DNA, the CDR3 is TGTGCCAGCAAATTCACTGAAGCTTTCTTT. The rearrangement links TRBV6-6 to TRBJ1-1; D remains unclear. The CDR3 extends over 10 amino acids. From germline, CDR1 is MNHNY and CDR2 SVGAGI (reference sequence). V lost 7 bases to trimming and J lost 4 bases, with 4 bases between them.

The chain couples TRBV2 to TRBJ1-6; D is uncertain. The germline V gene has CDR1 SNHLY and CDR2 FYNNEI. The CDR3 extends over 12 amino acids. V lost 3 bases to trimming and J lost 10 bases, with 7 bases between them. The CDR3 spells CASSEGFSPLHF. DNA for the CDR3: TGTGCCAGCAGTGAGGGCTTCTCACCCCTCCACTTT.

This clonotype was found many times. The chain combines TRBV7-2 with TRBJ1-3; D is undetermined. The CDR3 length is 14 residues. Looked up from germline, CDR1 is SGHTA and CDR2 is FQGNSA. The V end was cut by 3 bases, the J end by 7 bases, with 13 bases between. The chain's CDR3 is CASSFLQKGNTIYF. The CDR3 coding sequence is TGTGCCAGCAGCTTTTTGCAAAAGGGTAACACCATATATTTT.

This clonotype was recorded at least ten times. The CDR3 sequence is CASSIRQGLANTGELFF. The CDR3, as DNA: TGCGCCAGCAGCATTCGACAGGGACTAGCGAACACCGGGGAGCTGTTTTTT. V usage is TRBV10-2 and J usage is TRBJ2-2, with D perhaps TRBD2 (8 bases). Trimming cost V 6 bases and J 0 bases, with 17 bases left between them. Germline assignment: CDR1 WSHSY and CDR2 SAAADI. This CDR3 is built from 17 residues.

The rearrangement links TRBV7-9 to TRBJ1-1; D is unclear. The length of the CDR3 is 13 residues. Trimming left V 6 bases short and J 4 bases short, with 12 bases between. The germline CDR1 and CDR2 sequences are SEHNR and FQNEAQ (reference sequence). The CDR3 spells CASRLAVSTEAFF. The CDR3 coding sequence is TGTGCCAGCAGGTTGGCAGTCAGCACTGAAGCTTTCTTT.

The chain couples TRBV30 to TRBJ1-1; D perhaps matches TRBD1 (5 bases). The CDR3 covers 14 residues. Germline V gene sequence: CDR1 GTSNPN, CDR2 SVGIG (reference sequence). The V end was cut by 3 bases, the J end by 13 bases, with 24 bases between. The CDR3 bases are TGTGCCTGGAGAGCCCATTTGGGGCGGAGTGGTGGTTTCTTT. This encodes CAWRAHLGRSGGFF.

This clonotype appeared many times. This CDR3 reads CASSWSANEKLFF. For the CDR3, the DNA is TGTGCCAGCAGCTGGAGTGCTAATGAAAAACTGTTTTTT. The chain joins TRBV7-2 to TRBJ1-4, with no clear D. This CDR3 region has 13 residues. Trimming took off 4 bases at V and 3 bases at J, with 6 bases between the two ends. The germline V gene encodes CDR1 SGHTA and CDR2 FQGNSA.

This clonotype was observed at least ten times. V usage is TRBV28 and J usage is TRBJ1-5; 12 bases are a match to TRBD1. V lost 6 bases to trimming and J lost 6 bases; unmatched junction nucleotides: 6. Germline V gene lookup returns CDR1 MDHEN and CDR2 SYDVKM. This CDR3 comprises 15 residues. Written as DNA, the CDR3 is TGTGCCAGCAGCGGGGACAGGGGGCCAGGTCAGCCCCAGCATTTT. Translation: CASSGDRGPGQPQHF.

This clonotype was detected many times. The chain couples TRBV5-1 to TRBJ2-7; TRBD1 is a possible D gene (5 bases). This CDR3 contains 15 residues. Trimming removed 4 bases from V and 4 bases from J, with 18 bases in between. Germline assignment: CDR1 SGHRS and CDR2 YFSETQ. The CDR3 DNA follows: TGCGCCAGCAGCCTAGGGGCGGATCGTAGGTACGAGCAGTACTTC. This encodes CASSLGADRRYEQYF.

This rearrangement joins TRBV25-1 to TRBJ2-7; perhaps TRBD1 as D (5 bases). CDR3 length: 12 amino acids. CDR1 is MGHDK, CDR2 SYGVNS, per germline. Deletions cut 8 bases from V and 2 bases from J, with 10 bases between. The CDR3 DNA reads TGTGCCAGCTTGGCAGGGACCTACGAGCAGTACTTC. Residues: CASLAGTYEQYF.